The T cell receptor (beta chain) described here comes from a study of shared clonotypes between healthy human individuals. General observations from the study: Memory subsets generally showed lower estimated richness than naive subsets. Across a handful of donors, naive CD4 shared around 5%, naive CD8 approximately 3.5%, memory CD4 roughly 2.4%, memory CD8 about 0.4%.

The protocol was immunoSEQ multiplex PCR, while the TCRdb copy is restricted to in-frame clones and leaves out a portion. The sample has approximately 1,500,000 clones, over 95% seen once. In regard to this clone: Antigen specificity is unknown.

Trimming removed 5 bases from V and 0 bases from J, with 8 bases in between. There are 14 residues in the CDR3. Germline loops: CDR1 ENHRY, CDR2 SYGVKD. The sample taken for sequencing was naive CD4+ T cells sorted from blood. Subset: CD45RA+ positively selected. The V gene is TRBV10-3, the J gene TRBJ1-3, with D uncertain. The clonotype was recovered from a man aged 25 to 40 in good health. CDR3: CAISTPDSGNTIYF. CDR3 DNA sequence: TGTGCCATCAGTACACCCGACTCTGGAAACACCATATATTTT.